The sequence of this TCR beta chain was determined in a study of cytomegalovirus exposure and HLA in healthy donors. V dropped 3 bases and J dropped 2; count of bases not matched to a gene: 4. The CDR3 runs 14 residues. Germline loops: CDR1 MDHEN, CDR2 SYDVKM. The study's findings and limits: Specific recognition of CMV antigens was confirmed in vitro for a few chains (all CMV-associated). By HLA locus, TCR association rates varied in a later analysis, with DRB1 showing the most and HLA-C the fewest.

Primers included in the PCR were 60 Vbeta and 13 Jbeta primers. TCRdb's table, derived via immunoSEQ multiplex PCR, lists solely in-frame clones and lacks some. The data contain over 100,000 clones, roughly 69% of them singletons. A word on this clone: The antigen is not known.

The J gene is TRBJ2-7, the V gene TRBV28, with 7 bases aligning to TRBD1. The sample comprised PBMCs. This clonotype originated in a human donor in good health. The CDR3 DNA sequence: TGTGCCAGCAGTTTGACAGGGCCCCCCTACGAGCAGTACTTC. Translated: CASSLTGPPYEQYF.